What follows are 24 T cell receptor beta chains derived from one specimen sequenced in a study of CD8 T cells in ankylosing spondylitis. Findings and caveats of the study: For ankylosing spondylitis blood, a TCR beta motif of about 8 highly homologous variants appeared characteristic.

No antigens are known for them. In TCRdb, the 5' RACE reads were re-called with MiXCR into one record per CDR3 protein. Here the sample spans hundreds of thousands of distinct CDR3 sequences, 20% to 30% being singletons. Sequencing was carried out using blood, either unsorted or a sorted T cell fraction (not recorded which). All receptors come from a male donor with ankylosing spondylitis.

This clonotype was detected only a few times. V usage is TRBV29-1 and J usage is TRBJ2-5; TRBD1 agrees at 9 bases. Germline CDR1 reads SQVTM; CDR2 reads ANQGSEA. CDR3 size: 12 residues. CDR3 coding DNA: TGCGGGGGGACAGGGATGGAGGAGACCCAGTACTTC. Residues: CGGTGMEETQYF.

In DNA form, the CDR3 reads TGTGCCAGCAGTCCCGGGACAGGGGCCGCGAGGGAAAAACTGTTTTTT. Its translation is CASSPGTGAAREKLFF. This sequence joins TRBV2 and TRBJ1-4, with 10 bases fitting TRBD1. The V and J ends lost 5 bases and 8 bases, in that order; junction bases with no gene match: 11. The CDR3 contains 16 residues. From germline, CDR1 is SNHLY and CDR2 FYNNEI.

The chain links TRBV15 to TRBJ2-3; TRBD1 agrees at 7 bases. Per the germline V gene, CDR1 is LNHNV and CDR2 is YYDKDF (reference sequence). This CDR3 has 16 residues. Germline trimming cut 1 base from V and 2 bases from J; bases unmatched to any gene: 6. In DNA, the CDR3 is TGTGCCACCAGCAGAGGGGTGGGACAGTTCACAGATACGCAGTATTTT. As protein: CATSRGVGQFTDTQYF.

The DNA for the CDR3 is TGCAGCGTGAGAGGGATCCTGAACACTGAAGCTTTCTTT. Amino acids: CSVRGILNTEAFF. The chain employs TRBV29-1 and TRBJ1-1; D gene ambiguous. V was shortened by 6 bases and J by 0 bases, with 11 bases between the two germline ends. This CDR3 is 13 amino acids long. The germline gives CDR1 SQVTM, CDR2 ANQGSEA.

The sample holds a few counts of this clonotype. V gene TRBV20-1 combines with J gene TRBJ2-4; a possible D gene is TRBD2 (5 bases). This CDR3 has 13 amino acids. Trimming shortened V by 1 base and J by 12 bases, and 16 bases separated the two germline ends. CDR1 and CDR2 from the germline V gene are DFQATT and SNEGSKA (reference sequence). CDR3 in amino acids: CSARGTEDWGQYF. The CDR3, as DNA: TGCAGTGCTAGAGGGACGGAGGACTGGGGTCAGTACTTC.

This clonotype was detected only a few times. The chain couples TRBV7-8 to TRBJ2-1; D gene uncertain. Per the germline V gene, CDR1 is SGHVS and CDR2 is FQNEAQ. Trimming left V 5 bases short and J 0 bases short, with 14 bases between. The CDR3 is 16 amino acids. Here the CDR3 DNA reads TGTGCCAGCAGCCCTTATGGAAGGCTCTCCTACAATGAGCAGTTCTTC. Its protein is CASSPYGRLSYNEQFF.

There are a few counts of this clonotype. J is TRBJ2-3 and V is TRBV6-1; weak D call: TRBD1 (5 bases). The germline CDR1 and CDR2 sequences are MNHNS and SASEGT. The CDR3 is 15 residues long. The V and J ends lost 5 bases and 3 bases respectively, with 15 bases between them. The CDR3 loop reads CASSLRWGATDTQYF. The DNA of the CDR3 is TGTGCCAGCAGTCTCCGATGGGGCGCGACAGATACGCAGTATTTT.

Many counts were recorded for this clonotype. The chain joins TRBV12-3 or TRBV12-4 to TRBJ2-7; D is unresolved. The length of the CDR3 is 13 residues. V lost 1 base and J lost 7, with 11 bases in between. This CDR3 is CASSLGGSGEQYF. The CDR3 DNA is TGTGCCAGCAGTTTAGGTGGTTCGGGTGAGCAGTACTTC.

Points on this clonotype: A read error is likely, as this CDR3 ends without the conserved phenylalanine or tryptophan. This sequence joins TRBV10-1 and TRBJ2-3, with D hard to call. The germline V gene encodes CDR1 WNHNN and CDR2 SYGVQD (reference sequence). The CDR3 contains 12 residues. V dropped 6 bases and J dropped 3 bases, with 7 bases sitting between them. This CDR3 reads CASSQTTDTQYL. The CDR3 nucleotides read TGCGCCAGCAGCCAAACAACAGATACGCAGTATCTT.

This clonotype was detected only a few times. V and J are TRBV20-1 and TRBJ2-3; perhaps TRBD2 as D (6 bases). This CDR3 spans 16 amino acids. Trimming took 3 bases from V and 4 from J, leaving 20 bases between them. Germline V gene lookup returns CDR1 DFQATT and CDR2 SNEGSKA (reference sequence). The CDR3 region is CSASRHQDGGSDTQYF. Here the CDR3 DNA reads TGCAGTGCTAGCCGGCACCAGGACGGAGGGTCAGATACGCAGTATTTT.

The CDR3 region has the DNA TGTGCCAGCAGTGACTTTGGGACTAGCGGGAGTAGGAATGAGCAGTTCTTC. This sequence encodes CASSDFGTSGSRNEQFF. The chain joins TRBV7-9 to TRBJ2-1; 14 bases map to TRBD2. Germline V gene lookup returns CDR1 SEHNR and CDR2 FQNEAQ (reference sequence). This CDR3 spans 17 amino acids. The trim removed 6 bases at V and 7 bases at J, leaving 11 bases unmatched.

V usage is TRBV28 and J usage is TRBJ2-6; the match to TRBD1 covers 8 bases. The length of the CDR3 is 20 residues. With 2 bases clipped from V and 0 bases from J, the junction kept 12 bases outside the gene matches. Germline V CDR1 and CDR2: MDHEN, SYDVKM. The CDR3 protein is CASSLSSLRQGRSGANVLTF. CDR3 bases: TGTGCCAGCAGTTTAAGTTCCCTGAGACAGGGGCGCTCTGGGGCCAACGTCCTGACTTTC. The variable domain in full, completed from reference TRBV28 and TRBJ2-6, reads DVKVTQSSRYLVKRTGEKVFLECVQDMDHENMFWYRQDPGLGLRLIYFSYDVKMKEKGDIPEGYSVSREKKERFSLILESASTNQTSMYLCASSLSSLRQGRSGANVLTFGAGSRLTVL.

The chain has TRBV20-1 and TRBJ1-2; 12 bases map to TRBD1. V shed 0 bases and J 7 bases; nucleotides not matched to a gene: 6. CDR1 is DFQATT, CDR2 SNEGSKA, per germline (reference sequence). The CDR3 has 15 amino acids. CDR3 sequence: CSARDPGTGGFGYTF. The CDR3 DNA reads TGCAGTGCTAGAGACCCCGGGACAGGGGGCTTTGGCTACACCTTC.

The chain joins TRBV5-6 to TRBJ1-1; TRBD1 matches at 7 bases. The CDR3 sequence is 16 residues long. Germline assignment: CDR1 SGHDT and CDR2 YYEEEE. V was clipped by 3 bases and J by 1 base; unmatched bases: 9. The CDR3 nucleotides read TGTGCCAGCAGCTCAGAATTGACAGGGAAGAACACTGAAGCTTTCTTT. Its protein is CASSSELTGKNTEAFF. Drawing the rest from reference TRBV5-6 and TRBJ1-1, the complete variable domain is DAGVTQSPTHLIKTRGQQVTLRCSPKSGHDTVSWYQQALGQGPQFIFQYYEEEERQRGNFPDRFSGHQFPNYSSELNVNALLLGDSALYLCASSSELTGKNTEAFFGQGTRLTVV.

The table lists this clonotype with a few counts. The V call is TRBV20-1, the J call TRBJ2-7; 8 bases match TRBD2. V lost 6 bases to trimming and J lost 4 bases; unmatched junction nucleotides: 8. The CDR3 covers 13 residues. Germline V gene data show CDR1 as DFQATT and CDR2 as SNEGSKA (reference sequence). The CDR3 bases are TGCAGTGCCCCTGGGAGCGGGAGATACGAGCAGTACTTC. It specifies CSAPGSGRYEQYF.

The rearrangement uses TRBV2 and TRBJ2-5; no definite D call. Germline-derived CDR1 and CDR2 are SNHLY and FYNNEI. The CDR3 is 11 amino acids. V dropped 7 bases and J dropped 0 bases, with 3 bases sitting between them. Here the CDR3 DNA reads TGTGCCAGCAAGTACCAAGAGACCCAGTACTTC. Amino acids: CASKYQETQYF.

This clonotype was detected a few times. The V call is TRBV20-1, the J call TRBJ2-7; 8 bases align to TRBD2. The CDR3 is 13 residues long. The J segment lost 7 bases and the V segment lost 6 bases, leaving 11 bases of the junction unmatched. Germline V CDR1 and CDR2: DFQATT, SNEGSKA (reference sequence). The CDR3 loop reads CSARGRLAGEQYV. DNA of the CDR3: TGCAGTGCCCGAGGGAGGCTAGCGGGTGAGCAGTACGTC.

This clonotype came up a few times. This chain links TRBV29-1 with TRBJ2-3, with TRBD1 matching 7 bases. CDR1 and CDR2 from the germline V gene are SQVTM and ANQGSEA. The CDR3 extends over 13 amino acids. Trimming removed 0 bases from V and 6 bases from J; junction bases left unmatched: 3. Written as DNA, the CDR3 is TGCAGCGTTGAAGAGACAGGGAAGGATACGCAGTATTTT. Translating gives CSVEETGKDTQYF.

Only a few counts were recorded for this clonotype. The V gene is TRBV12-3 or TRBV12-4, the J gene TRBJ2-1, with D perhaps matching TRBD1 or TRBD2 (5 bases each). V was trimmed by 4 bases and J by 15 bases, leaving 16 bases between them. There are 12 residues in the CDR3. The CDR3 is CASSSGRPRSFF. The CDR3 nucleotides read TGTGCCAGCAGTTCGGGGCGACCGCGATCGTTCTTC.

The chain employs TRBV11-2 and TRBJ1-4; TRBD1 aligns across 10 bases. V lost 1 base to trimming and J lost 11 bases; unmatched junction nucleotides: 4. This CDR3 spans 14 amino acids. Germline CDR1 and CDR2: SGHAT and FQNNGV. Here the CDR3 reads CASSLGPGQGKLFF. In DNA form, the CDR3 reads TGTGCCAGCAGCTTAGGCCCGGGACAGGGGAAACTGTTTTTT.

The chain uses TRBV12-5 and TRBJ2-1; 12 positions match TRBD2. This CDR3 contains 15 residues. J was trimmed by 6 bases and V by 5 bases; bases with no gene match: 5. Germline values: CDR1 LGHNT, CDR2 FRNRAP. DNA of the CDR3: TGTGCTAGTGGTCCTAGCGGGAGGGGTGGCAATGAGCAGTTCTTC. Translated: CASGPSGRGGNEQFF.

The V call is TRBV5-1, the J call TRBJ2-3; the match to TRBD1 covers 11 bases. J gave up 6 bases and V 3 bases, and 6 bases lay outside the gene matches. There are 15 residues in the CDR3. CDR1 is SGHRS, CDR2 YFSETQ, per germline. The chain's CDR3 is CASSSGQGGMDTQYF. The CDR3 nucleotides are TGCGCCAGCAGCTCGGGACAGGGGGGAATGGATACGCAGTATTTT.

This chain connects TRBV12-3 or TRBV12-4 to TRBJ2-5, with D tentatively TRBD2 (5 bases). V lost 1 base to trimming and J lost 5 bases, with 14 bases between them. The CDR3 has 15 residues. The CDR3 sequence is CASSLGLAAVETQYF. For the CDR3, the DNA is TGTGCCAGCAGTTTAGGGCTAGCTGCAGTGGAGACCCAGTACTTC.

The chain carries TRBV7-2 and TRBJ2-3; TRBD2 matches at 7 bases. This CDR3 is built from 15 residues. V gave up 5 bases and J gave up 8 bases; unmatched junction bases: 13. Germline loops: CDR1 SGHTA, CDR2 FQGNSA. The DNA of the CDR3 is TGTGCCAGCAGCCCCCCGGGACTACAAACTAGTACGCAGTATTTT. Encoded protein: CASSPPGLQTSTQYF.